A selection of T cell receptor beta chains follows, all from one sample in a study of CD8 T cells in ankylosing spondylitis. TCRdb ran MiXCR on the 5' RACE reads and lists one entry per CDR3 protein. Seen here are around 250,000 distinct CDR3 sequences, 15% to 20% observed once, and the top ten hold around 32%. The sample taken for sequencing was blood, either unsorted or a sorted T cell fraction (not recorded which). The source is a male donor with ankylosing spondylitis or in good health (not recorded which). Both conserved end residues are trimmed from each CDR3. The order of the fields is CDR3 protein, J gene, V gene.

CDR3: ASSLAVRGAQETQY; J: TRBJ2-5; V: TRBV7-2
CDR3: ASSQEVLAATYEQY; J: TRBJ2-7; V: TRBV4-1
CDR3: ASTPRDRGRRGTDTQY; J: TRBJ2-3; V: TRBV6-2/TRBV6-3
CDR3: ASSQVGGQTPYEQY; J: TRBJ2-7; V: TRBV4-1
CDR3: ASSLTSDTGELF; J: TRBJ2-2; V: TRBV27
CDR3: AISDEDDGTQY; J: TRBJ2-5; V: TRBV10-3
CDR3: ASSLWPPGQGEEGNQPQH; J: TRBJ1-5; V: TRBV5-1
CDR3: ASSGGGNSYNEQF; J: TRBJ2-1; V: TRBV4-3
CDR3: ASSVGALGDYNEQF; J: TRBJ2-1; V: TRBV9
CDR3: ASSLLSGYGYT; J: TRBJ1-2; V: TRBV5-6
CDR3: ATTRGASSNYGYT; J: TRBJ1-2; V: TRBV19
CDR3: ASSSPRDTGNTGELF; J: TRBJ2-2; V: TRBV3-1
CDR3: ASSGRNETLF; J: TRBJ1-4; V: TRBV9
CDR3: ASSISRRPNTEAF; J: TRBJ1-1; V: TRBV19
CDR3: ASSPKVTGELF; J: TRBJ2-2; V: TRBV4-1